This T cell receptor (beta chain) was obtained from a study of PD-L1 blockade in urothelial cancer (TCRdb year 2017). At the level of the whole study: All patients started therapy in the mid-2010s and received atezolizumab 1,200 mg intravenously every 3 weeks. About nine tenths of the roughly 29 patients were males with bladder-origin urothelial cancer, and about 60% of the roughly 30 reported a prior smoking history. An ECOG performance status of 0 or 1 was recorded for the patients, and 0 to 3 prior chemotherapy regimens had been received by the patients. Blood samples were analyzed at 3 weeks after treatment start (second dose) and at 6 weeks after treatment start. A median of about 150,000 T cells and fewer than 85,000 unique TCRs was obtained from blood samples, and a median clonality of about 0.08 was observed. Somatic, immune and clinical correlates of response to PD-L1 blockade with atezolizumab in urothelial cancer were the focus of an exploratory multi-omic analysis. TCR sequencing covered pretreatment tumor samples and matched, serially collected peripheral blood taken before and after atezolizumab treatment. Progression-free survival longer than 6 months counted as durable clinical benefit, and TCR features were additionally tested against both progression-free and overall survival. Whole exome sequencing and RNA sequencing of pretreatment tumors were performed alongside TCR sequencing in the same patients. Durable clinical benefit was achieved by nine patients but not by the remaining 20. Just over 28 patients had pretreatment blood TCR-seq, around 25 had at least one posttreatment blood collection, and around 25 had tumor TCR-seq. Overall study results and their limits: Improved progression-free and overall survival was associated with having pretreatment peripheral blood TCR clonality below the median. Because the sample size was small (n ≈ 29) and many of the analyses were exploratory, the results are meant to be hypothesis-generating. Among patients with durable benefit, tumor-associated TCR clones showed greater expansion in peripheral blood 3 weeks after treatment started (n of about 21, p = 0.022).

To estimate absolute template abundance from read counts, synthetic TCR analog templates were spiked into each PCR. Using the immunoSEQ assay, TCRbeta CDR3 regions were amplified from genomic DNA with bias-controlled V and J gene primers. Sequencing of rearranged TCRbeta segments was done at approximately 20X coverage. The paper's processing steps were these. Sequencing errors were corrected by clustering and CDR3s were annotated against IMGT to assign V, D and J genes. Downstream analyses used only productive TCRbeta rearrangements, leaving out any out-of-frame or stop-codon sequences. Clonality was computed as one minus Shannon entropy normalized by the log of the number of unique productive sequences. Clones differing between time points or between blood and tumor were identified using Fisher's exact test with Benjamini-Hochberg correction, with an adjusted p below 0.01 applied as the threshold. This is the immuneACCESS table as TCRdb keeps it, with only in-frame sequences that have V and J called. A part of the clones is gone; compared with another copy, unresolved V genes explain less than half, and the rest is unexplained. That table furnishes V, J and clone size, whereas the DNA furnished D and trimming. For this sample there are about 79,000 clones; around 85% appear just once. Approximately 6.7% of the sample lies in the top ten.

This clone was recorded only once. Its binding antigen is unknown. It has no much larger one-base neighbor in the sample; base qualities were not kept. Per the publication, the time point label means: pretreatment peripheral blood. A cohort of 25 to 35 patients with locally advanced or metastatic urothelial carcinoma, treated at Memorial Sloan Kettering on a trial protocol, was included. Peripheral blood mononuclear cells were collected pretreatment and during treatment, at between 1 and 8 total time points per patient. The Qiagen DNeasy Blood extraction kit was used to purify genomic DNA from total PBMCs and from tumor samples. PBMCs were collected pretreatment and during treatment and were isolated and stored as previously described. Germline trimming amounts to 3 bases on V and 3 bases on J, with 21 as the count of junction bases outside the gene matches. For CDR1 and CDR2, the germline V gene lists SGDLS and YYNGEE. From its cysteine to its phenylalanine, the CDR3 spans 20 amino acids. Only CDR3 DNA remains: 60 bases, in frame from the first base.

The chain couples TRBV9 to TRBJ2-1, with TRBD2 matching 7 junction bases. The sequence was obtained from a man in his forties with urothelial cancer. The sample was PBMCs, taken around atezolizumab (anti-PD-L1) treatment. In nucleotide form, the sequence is TGTGCCAGCAGCGACGGACTAGTCCAGGGATCCCCGCCTGGCTACAATGAGCAGTTCTTC. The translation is CASSDGLVQGSPPGYNEQFF.